These 13 T cell receptor beta chains share one sample of origin, sequenced in a study of identical twins. TCRdb reprocessed the 5' RACE reads with MiXCR, giving one entry per CDR3 protein. The profile shows 1.5 million to 2 million distinct CDR3 sequences, around 33% of them singletons. Source material: cord blood. The receptors originated from a newborn girl in good health.

This clonotype was counted a few times. A junction boundary mismatches the germline segment, possibly from a read error. V and J are TRBV7-7 and TRBJ2-1; no clear D. Germline CDR1 is SSHAT and CDR2 is FNYEAQ (reference sequence). This CDR3 comprises 12 residues. The CDR3 loop reads CASSLPLDEQFF. The CDR3, as DNA: TGTGCTAGCAGCTTACCACTGGATGAGCAGTTCTTC.

This clonotype was found a few times. The chain is built from TRBV19 and TRBJ1-1; the D gene is possibly TRBD1 (6 bases). There are 13 residues in the CDR3. In germline, CDR1 is LNHDA, CDR2 SQIVND (reference sequence). Trimming took 6 bases from V and 3 from J, leaving 11 bases between them. For the CDR3, the DNA is TGTGCCAGTAGCATAACAGGGTACACTGAAGCTTTCTTT. This gives the protein CASSITGYTEAFF.

The chain recombines TRBV20-1 with TRBJ1-2; D perhaps matches TRBD1 (5 bases). CDR3 length: 16 residues. CDR1 and CDR2 (germline): DFQATT, SNEGSKA (reference sequence). Trimming pared 0 bases from V and 1 base from J, leaving 15 bases between. The CDR3 protein is CSARDGQGLLNYGYTF. In DNA, the CDR3 is TGCAGTGCTAGAGATGGGCAGGGTCTCCTTAACTATGGCTACACCTTC.

The chain links TRBV6-2 or TRBV6-3 to TRBJ2-5, with 14 positions matching TRBD2. The J segment lost 2 bases and the V segment lost 8 bases, leaving 7 bases of the junction unmatched. This CDR3 spans 16 amino acids. The germline gives CDR1 MNHEY, CDR2 SVGEGT. CDR3 amino acids: CASSKGLAGAQETQYF. CDR3 bases: TGTGCCAGCTCCAAGGGACTAGCGGGGGCTCAAGAGACCCAGTACTTC.

This clonotype has just a few counts. The genes are TRBV20-1 and TRBJ2-1; D is unresolved. The CDR3 is made up of 12 amino acids. Trimming removed 2 bases at V and 7 bases at J, with 9 bases between. Germline V gene lookup returns CDR1 DFQATT and CDR2 SNEGSKA (reference sequence). The CDR3 loop is CSARNPRNEQFF. The CDR3 bases are TGCAGTGCTAGAAACCCCAGAAATGAGCAGTTCTTC.

The table lists this clonotype with a few counts. J is TRBJ2-4 and V is TRBV2; D is unresolved. Germline CDR1 reads SNHLY; CDR2 reads FYNNEI. CDR3 length: 13 amino acids. V shed 3 bases and J shed 8 bases, with 11 bases lying between them. This chain's CDR3 is CASSDGPGDIQYF. For the CDR3, the DNA is TGTGCCAGCAGTGATGGTCCAGGAGACATTCAGTACTTC.

The chain is built from TRBV13 and TRBJ1-4; possible D gene TRBD1, 5 bases. Germline V gives CDR1 PRHDT, CDR2 FYEKMQ (reference sequence). This CDR3 region has 15 residues. V dropped 0 bases and J dropped 8 bases, with 13 bases sitting between them. In nucleotides, the CDR3 is TGTGCCAGCAGCTTAGGAAACACGGGACTCGAAAAACTGTTTTTT. As protein: CASSLGNTGLEKLFF. The variable domain in full, completed from reference TRBV13 and TRBJ1-4, reads AAGVIQSPRHLIKEKRETATLKCYPIPRHDTVYWYQQGPGQDPQFLISFYEKMQSDKGSIPDRFSAQQFSDYHSELNMSSLELGDSALYFCASSLGNTGLEKLFFGSGTQLSVL.

This clonotype was counted only a few times. The chain recombines TRBV7-2 with TRBJ1-6; D remains unclear. The CDR3 is 18 amino acids. Deletions cut 5 bases from V and 0 bases from J, with 17 bases between. The germline CDR1 and CDR2 sequences are SGHTA and FQGNSA. CDR3 loop: CASSEVYSSSSYNSPLHF. As DNA, the CDR3 is TGTGCCAGCAGCGAGGTGTACAGTTCGAGCTCCTATAATTCACCCCTCCACTTT.

V is TRBV6-5 and J is TRBJ1-2; D gene uncertain. Germline values: CDR1 MNHEY, CDR2 SVGAGI. This CDR3 is built from 13 residues. Trimming stripped 6 bases from V and 8 bases from J, with 16 bases between. CDR3 loop: CASSRGGWEGYTF. In DNA form, the CDR3 reads TGTGCCAGCAGCCGGGGAGGTTGGGAAGGCTACACCTTC.

V gene TRBV7-9 combines with J gene TRBJ2-3; 8 positions match TRBD1. The CDR3 is made up of 12 amino acids. Germline lookup yields CDR1 SEHNR and CDR2 FQNEAQ (reference sequence). Unmatched junction bases numbered 1, after V lost 6 bases and J lost 5 bases. CDR3 region: CASRDRVDTQYF. The CDR3 bases are TGTGCCAGCAGGGACAGGGTAGATACGCAGTATTTT.

CDR3 region: CASSDPSGSGFDEQYF. CDR3 DNA sequence: TGTGCCAGCAGTGACCCTAGCGGGAGTGGATTTGACGAGCAGTACTTC. The V gene is TRBV2, the J gene TRBJ2-7, with 10 bases identical to TRBD2. Unmatched junction bases numbered 10, after V lost 3 bases and J lost 5 bases. This CDR3 contains 16 residues. From germline, CDR1 is SNHLY and CDR2 FYNNEI.

V is TRBV10-3 and J is TRBJ2-1; D is perhaps TRBD1 or TRBD2 (6 bases each). This CDR3 is built from 14 residues. The V end was cut by 4 bases, the J end by 3 bases, with 10 bases between. From germline, CDR1 is ENHRY and CDR2 SYGVKD. The CDR3 bases are TGTGCCATCAGTGGCGGGGACATCTACAATGAGCAGTTCTTC. Its protein is CAISGGDIYNEQFF.

The chain couples TRBV30 to TRBJ2-1; TRBD2 matches 8 bases. Germline lookup yields CDR1 GTSNPN and CDR2 SVGIG (reference sequence). The V and J ends lost 4 bases and 8 bases, in that order; junction bases with no gene match: 4. CDR3 length: 12 amino acids. The chain's CDR3 is CAWKPGGDEQFF. The CDR3 DNA sequence: TGTGCCTGGAAACCGGGAGGGGATGAGCAGTTCTTC.